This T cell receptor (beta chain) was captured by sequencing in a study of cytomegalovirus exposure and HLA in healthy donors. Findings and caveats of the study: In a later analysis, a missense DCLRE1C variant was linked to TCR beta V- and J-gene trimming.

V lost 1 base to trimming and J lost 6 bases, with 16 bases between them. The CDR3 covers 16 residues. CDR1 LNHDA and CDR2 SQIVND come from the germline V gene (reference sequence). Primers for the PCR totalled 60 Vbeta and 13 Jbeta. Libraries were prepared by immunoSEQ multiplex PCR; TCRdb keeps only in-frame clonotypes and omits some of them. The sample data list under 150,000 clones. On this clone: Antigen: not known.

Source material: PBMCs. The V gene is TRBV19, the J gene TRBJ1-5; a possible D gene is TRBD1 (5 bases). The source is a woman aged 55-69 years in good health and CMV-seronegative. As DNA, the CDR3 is TGTGCCAGTAGTATAGTTGTCGGGGGAAGAACTCAGCCCCAGCATTTT. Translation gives CASSIVVGGRTQPQHF.